The 8 T cell receptor beta chains below all came from one sample that was sequenced in a study of T cell responses to AZD1222 COVID-19 vaccine. Method: immunoSEQ multiplex PCR; TCRdb's copy keeps in-frame clones and lacks some. This table holds roughly 50,000 clones, approximately 88% found once. Sequenced here: peripheral blood, sampled on day 0 of AZD1222 vaccination. These receptors all come from an adult in good health.

The V call is TRBV6-1, the J call TRBJ2-7; D gene unclear. This CDR3 has 14 amino acids. Trimming left V 3 bases short and J 6 bases short, with 15 bases between. CDR1 is MNHNS and CDR2 is SASEGT in the germline V gene. The CDR3 loop reads CASSEDGLLGEQYF. CDR3 coding DNA: TGTGCCAGCAGTGAGGACGGGCTCCTGGGCGAGCAGTACTTC.

The chain links TRBV6-5 to TRBJ1-1; tentative D call: TRBD1 (5 bases). CDR3 length equals 12 residues. Germline V gene lookup returns CDR1 MNHEY and CDR2 SVGAGI. Trimming cost V 7 bases and J 8 bases, with 14 bases left between them. The CDR3 region is CASNLHGAEAFF. CDR3 nucleotide sequence: TGTGCCAGCAACCTCCACGGGGCGGAAGCTTTCTTT.

This clone was counted between two and nine times. J is TRBJ1-4 and V is TRBV7-9, with D uncertain. The CDR3 has 15 amino acids. V was clipped by 5 bases and J by 2 bases, with 12 bases between them. Germline CDR1 SEHNR, CDR2 FQNEAQ (reference sequence). Written as DNA, the CDR3 is TGTGCCAGCAGCCTTAGGGCCACCACTAATGAAAAACTGTTTTTT. Translated, it gives CASSLRATTNEKLFF.

The V call is TRBV5-1, the J call TRBJ1-1; tentative D call: TRBD1 (5 bases). The CDR3 extends over 14 amino acids. Trimming pared 5 bases from V and 1 base from J, leaving 12 bases between. Per germline, CDR1 SGHRS and CDR2 YFSETQ. CDR3 sequence reads: CASSSLGGNTEAFF. CDR3 bases: TGCGCCAGCAGTTCCTTGGGGGGGAACACTGAAGCTTTCTTT.

There are a few counts of this clone. The rearrangement joins TRBV2 to TRBJ2-2; D remains unclear. Germline loops: CDR1 SNHLY, CDR2 FYNNEI. The germline V and J ends were trimmed by 6 bases and 2 bases, with 16 bases remaining between them. CDR3 length: 16 amino acids. This CDR3 reads CASSQGLVGNTGELFF. CDR3 DNA: TGTGCCAGCAGCCAAGGGCTAGTGGGCAACACCGGGGAGCTGTTTTTT.

The J gene is TRBJ1-2, the V gene TRBV6-5; no clear D gene. The ends were cut back, 2 bases at V and 2 bases at J, with 6 bases in the middle. CDR3 length: 13 amino acids. CDR1 is MNHEY and CDR2 is SVGAGI in the germline V gene. CDR3 DNA: TGTGCCAGCAGTTACAGGCAGAACTATGGCTACACCTTC. Translation: CASSYRQNYGYTF.

This chain connects TRBV11-2 to TRBJ2-7; TRBD2 is a possible D gene (6 bases). CDR1 and CDR2 (germline): SGHAT, FQNNGV. V lost 5 bases and J 3 bases, leaving 14 bases between the germline ends. This CDR3 is 14 amino acids long. The CDR3 is CASSPRGGDYEQYF. CDR3 nucleotide sequence: TGTGCCAGCAGCCCCCGAGGCGGGGACTACGAGCAGTACTTC.

This rearrangement joins TRBV6-5 to TRBJ1-1, with 8 bases matching TRBD1. This CDR3 contains 15 residues. After removal of 7 bases from V and 6 bases from J, the junction contained 13 bases not matched to a gene. The germline V gene has CDR1 MNHEY and CDR2 SVGAGI. The CDR3 nucleotides are TGTGCCAGCACCCCAATGCGGGGACAGGACCCTGAAGCTTTCTTT. Its protein is CASTPMRGQDPEAFF.